The text below deals with one T cell receptor (beta chain). Antigen specificity is unknown. Germline V gene sequence: CDR1 LNHDA, CDR2 SQIVND (reference sequence). V lost 3 bases and J 7 bases, leaving 7 bases between the germline ends. This CDR3 comprises 12 residues. Assay used: immunoSEQ multiplex PCR; TCRdb lists only in-frame clones, some missing. The sample contains tens of thousands of clones, around 87% of which appear only once. The sample comes from a study of OX40 agonist ivuxolimab in advanced cancers. Whole-study findings and limits: Clonal expansion by week 6 occurred in CD4+ and CD8+ blood T cells (at 0.1 to 3.0 mg/kg).

The TCR sequence derives from an adult with an advanced solid tumor such as melanoma, head and neck, liver or kidney cancer. This specimen was CD4+ or CD8+ T cells sorted from blood, taken in a trial of the OX40 agonist ivuxolimab. The genes are TRBV19 and TRBJ2-1; D unclear. The CDR3 sequence: CASSIIANEQFF. As DNA, the CDR3 is TGTGCCAGTAGTATTATCGCGAATGAGCAGTTCTTC.